This passage covers 20 T cell receptor beta chains from one sample sequenced in a study of CD8+ T cells in alopecia areata. cDNA prepared by RNA extraction and subsequent reverse transcription served as the template for sequencing. Repertoires were generated with immunoSEQ multiplex PCR, while TCRdb's copy carries only in-frame clones and drops some. The sample has some 200,000 clones, 50% to 60% seen once; the top ten hold approximately 3.3%. Indicated treatment: oral pan-JAK inhibitor, 5-10 mg twice daily. Sequencing used CD4+ T cells sorted from blood, obtained at week 4, from a patient treated with tofacitinib. The receptor source for this set is a human donor with alopecia areata.

This clone has a handful of counts. The chain uses TRBV2 and TRBJ1-6, with D possibly matching TRBD1 (6 bases). Trimming took 6 bases from V and 8 from J, leaving 17 bases between them. In germline, CDR1 is SNHLY, CDR2 FYNNEI. The CDR3 is made up of 15 amino acids. The CDR3 DNA sequence: TGTGCCAGCAGCGGAACAGGGCGGGAGGATTCACCCCTCCACTTT. Protein sequence: CASSGTGREDSPLHF. The variable domain in full, with the rest retrieved from reference TRBV2 and TRBJ1-6, is EPEVTQTPSHQVTQMGQEVILRCVPISNHLYFYWYRQILGQKVEFLVSFYNNEISEKSEIFDDQFSVERPDGSNFTLKIRSTKLEDSAMYFCASSGTGREDSPLHFGNGTRLTVT.

A few counts support this clone. The V gene is TRBV14, the J gene TRBJ1-1, with D possibly matching TRBD1 (5 bases). Trimming took off 0 bases at V and 9 bases at J, with 11 bases between the two ends. The CDR3 totals 13 residues. Looked up from germline, CDR1 is SGHDN and CDR2 is FVKESK. CDR3 nucleotide sequence: TGTGCCAGCAGCCAAGAAATCCAGGGAAAAGCTTTCTTT. The encoded protein is CASSQEIQGKAFF.

In its sample, this clone was seen a few times. J is TRBJ2-3 and V is TRBV29-1; tentative D call: TRBD2 (6 bases). CDR3 length: 11 amino acids. With 4 bases removed from V and 6 bases from J, the gap between germline ends came to 8 bases. In germline, CDR1 is SQVTM, CDR2 ANQGSEA. As DNA, the CDR3 is TGCAGCGTTGTGAGCGGGGATACGCAGTATTTT. As protein: CSVVSGDTQYF.

A word on this clone: The junction departs from the called germline gene at one end, perhaps through a read error. This chain connects TRBV14 to TRBJ2-6; D possibly corresponds to TRBD1 (5 bases). From germline, CDR1 is SGHDN and CDR2 FVKESK. The CDR3 contains 12 residues. This CDR3 reads CASSQPTDPLAF. CDR3 in DNA: TGTGCCAGCAGCCAGCCGACAGATCCGTTGGCTTTC.

In its sample, this clone was seen a few times. The chain has TRBV10-3 and TRBJ1-6, with 7 positions matching TRBD1. The germline gives CDR1 ENHRY, CDR2 SYGVKD. Losses at the gene ends were 10 bases for V and 10 bases for J; bases not matched to a gene: 10. The CDR3 spans 13 residues. The CDR3 DNA follows: TGTGCCACCGGAACGGGACAGAGGTCACCCCTCCACTTT. Translated: CATGTGQRSPLHF.

The V call is TRBV27, the J call TRBJ2-3; D gene unclear. Trimming shortened V by 6 bases and J by 4 bases, and 20 bases separated the two germline ends. Looked up from germline, CDR1 is MNHEY and CDR2 is SMNVEV (reference sequence). The CDR3 has 16 residues. This chain's CDR3 is CASSIMSFNLPDTQYF. The CDR3 DNA sequence: TGTGCCAGCAGCATCATGAGCTTCAACCTGCCAGATACGCAGTATTTT.

This chain uses TRBV29-1 with TRBJ1-5; 7 bases line up with TRBD1. The CDR3 is 14 amino acids. The junction had 8 bases not matched to a gene; V was cut back by 5 bases and J by 4 bases. Germline V gene lookup returns CDR1 SQVTM and CDR2 ANQGSEA. CDR3 coding DNA: TGCAGCGTTAGAGACAGGGTCGGGAATCAGCCCCAGCATTTT. Protein product: CSVRDRVGNQPQHF.

This clone has only a few counts. The chain couples TRBV29-1 to TRBJ2-3, with TRBD1 matching over 7 bases. There are 12 residues in the CDR3. Losses at the gene ends were 7 bases for V and 4 bases for J; bases not matched to a gene: 5. Germline CDR1 reads SQVTM; CDR2 reads ANQGSEA. The CDR3 sequence is CSGTGDADTQYF. The CDR3 DNA reads TGCAGCGGAACAGGGGATGCAGATACGCAGTATTTT.

This clone was seen once. The chain uses TRBV5-1 and TRBJ1-6; D call uncertain. There are 14 residues in the CDR3. Germline CDR1 reads SGHRS; CDR2 reads YFSETQ. V lost 4 bases and J 4 bases, leaving 9 bases between the germline ends. The CDR3 is CASSHADYNSPLHF. For the CDR3, the DNA is TGCGCCAGCAGCCACGCAGATTATAATTCACCCCTCCACTTT.

This chain uses TRBV30 with TRBJ1-2; D gene ambiguous. V was shortened by 5 bases and J by 7 bases, with 5 bases between the two germline ends. The CDR3 covers 9 residues. Per germline, CDR1 GTSNPN and CDR2 SVGIG (reference sequence). In DNA, the CDR3 is TGTGCCTGGTACGGTGGCTACACCTTC. Its protein product is CAWYGGYTF.

This clone has a single count. This chain connects TRBV5-1 to TRBJ2-7; 8 bases are shared with TRBD1. CDR3 length equals 16 residues. V dropped 1 base and J dropped 6; count of bases not matched to a gene: 12. CDR1 is SGHRS, CDR2 YFSETQ, per germline. CDR3 nucleotide sequence: TGCGCCAGCAGCTTGATTCCGGGACAGGCGACGGGCGAGCAGTACTTC. Protein: CASSLIPGQATGEQYF.

The chain combines TRBV5-1 with TRBJ2-4; D is possibly TRBD1 or TRBD2 (5 bases each). The length of the CDR3 is 15 residues. CDR1 is SGHRS and CDR2 is YFSETQ in the germline V gene. Trimming left V 4 bases short and J 0 bases short, with 11 bases between. This chain's CDR3 is CASSQGTVAKNIQYF. The CDR3, as DNA: TGCGCCAGCAGCCAAGGGACCGTAGCCAAAAACATTCAGTACTTC. Drawing the rest from reference TRBV5-1 and TRBJ2-4, the complete variable domain is KAGVTQTPRYLIKTRGQQVTLSCSPISGHRSVSWYQQTPGQGLQFLFEYFSETQRNKGNFPGRFSGRQFSNSRSEMNVSTLELGDSALYLCASSQGTVAKNIQYFGAGTRLSVL.

The V and J genes are TRBV5-1 and TRBJ2-5; D possibly matches TRBD1 or TRBD2 (5 bases each). CDR3 length: 18 amino acids. Trimming shortened V by 4 bases and J by 5 bases, and 27 bases separated the two germline ends. The germline gives CDR1 SGHRS, CDR2 YFSETQ. The CDR3 is CASSQKRSRGPEGETQYF. The CDR3 DNA is TGCGCCAGCAGCCAAAAGAGAAGCAGAGGACCCGAGGGGGAGACCCAGTACTTC.

The rearrangement joins TRBV27 to TRBJ1-2; weak D call: TRBD1 (6 bases). The CDR3 runs to 14 residues. Germline lookup yields CDR1 MNHEY and CDR2 SMNVEV (reference sequence). V lost 5 bases to trimming and J lost 4 bases, with 14 bases between them. CDR3 residues: CASSQGPSSYGYTF. CDR3 DNA: TGTGCCAGCAGTCAGGGGCCGAGTAGCTATGGCTACACCTTC.

The chain carries TRBV5-6 and TRBJ1-2; TRBD1 aligns across 7 bases. CDR1 is SGHDT, CDR2 YYEEEE, per germline. The V gene end was trimmed by 3 bases and the J gene end by 4 bases; junction bases not matched to a gene: 9. CDR3 size: 15 residues. The CDR3 sequence is CASSSQGGIAYGYTF. The CDR3 bases are TGTGCCAGCAGCTCCCAGGGGGGGATCGCCTATGGCTACACCTTC.

A word on this clone: A junction boundary mismatches the germline segment, possibly from a read error. The genes are TRBV2 and TRBJ1-5; D perhaps matches TRBD1 (6 bases). There are 14 residues in the CDR3. Per the germline V gene, CDR1 is SNHLY and CDR2 is FYNNEI. Here the CDR3 DNA reads TGTGCCAGCCTGGTGGGCAGGGACAATCAGCCCCAGCATTTC. Protein: CASLVGRDNQPQHF.

The chain combines TRBV5-1 with TRBJ1-5; D is unresolved. Per germline, CDR1 SGHRS and CDR2 YFSETQ. The CDR3 is made up of 14 amino acids. V was pared by 0 bases and J by 7 bases, with 11 bases between. DNA of the CDR3: TGCGCCAGCAGCTTGGGGGCCCCGCAGCAGCCCCAGCATTTT. Its protein product is CASSLGAPQQPQHF.

This clone turned up a few times. The chain couples TRBV15 to TRBJ2-5, with unresolved D. Germline V CDR1 and CDR2: LNHNV, YYDKDF (reference sequence). This CDR3 is built from 15 residues. With 1 base removed from V and 5 bases from J, the gap between germline ends came to 14 bases. The DNA for the CDR3 is TGTGCCACCAGCAGAGTCGTATCCGATCGGGAGACCCAGTACTTC. Residues: CATSRVVSDRETQYF.

The chain joins TRBV2 to TRBJ2-7; D gene unclear. CDR3 length equals 10 residues. The V gene's germline CDR1 is SNHLY and CDR2 FYNNEI. The DNA of the CDR3 is TGTGCCAGCAGTGGCCCCGGGTCCAAAGTT. Its protein product is CASSGPGSKV.

The chain combines TRBV30 with TRBJ1-6; D not resolved. The CDR3 length is 13 residues. CDR1 is GTSNPN, CDR2 SVGIG, per germline (reference sequence). The V end was cut by 4 bases, the J end by 7 bases, with 11 bases between. CDR3 nucleotides: TGTGCCTGGATGAGGGTAGGGAATTCACCCCTCCACTTT. Translating it yields CAWMRVGNSPLHF.